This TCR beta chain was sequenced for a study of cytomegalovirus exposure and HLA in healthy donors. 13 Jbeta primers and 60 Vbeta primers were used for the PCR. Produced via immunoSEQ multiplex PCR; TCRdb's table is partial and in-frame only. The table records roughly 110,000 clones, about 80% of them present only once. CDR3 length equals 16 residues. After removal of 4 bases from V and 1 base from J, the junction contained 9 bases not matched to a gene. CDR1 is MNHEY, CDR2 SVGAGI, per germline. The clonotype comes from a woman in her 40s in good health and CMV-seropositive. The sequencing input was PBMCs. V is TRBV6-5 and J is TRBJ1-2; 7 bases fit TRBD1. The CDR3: CASSLGQANFNYGYTF. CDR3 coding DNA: TGTGCCAGCAGTTTAGGACAGGCTAACTTTAACTATGGCTACACCTTC.